The T cell receptor beta chain under discussion was sequenced for a study of tumour-infiltrating T cells in Burkitt lymphoma. On the study more broadly: Survival, overall and progression-free, tracked with productive clonality.

Trimming at V came to 4 bases and at J to 1 base, leaving 4 bases not matched to a gene. The CDR3 has 16 amino acids. Per germline, CDR1 SGHTA and CDR2 FQGNSA. The table lists this clone with a few counts. Method: immunoSEQ multiplex PCR; TCRdb's copy keeps in-frame clones and lacks some. The data contain roughly 1,500 clones, roughly a sixth of them singletons. The sequenced sample consisted of tumor tissue. V gene TRBV7-2 combines with J gene TRBJ2-3; 11 positions match TRBD1. The TCR originated in a human donor with diffuse large B-cell lymphoma. The CDR3, as DNA: TGTGCCAGCAGCTGGACAGGGGGCGTGGGCACAGATACGCAGTATTTT. Amino acid sequence: CASSWTGGVGTDTQYF. Full variable domain (rest looked up from reference TRBV7-2 and TRBJ2-3): GAGVSQSPSNKVTEKGKDVELRCDPISGHTALYWYRQSLGQGLEFLIYFQGNSAPDKSGLPSDRFSAERTGGSVSTLTIQRTQQEDSAVYLCASSWTGGVGTDTQYFGPGTRLTVL.